A selection of T cell receptor beta chains follows, all from one sample in a study of cytomegalovirus exposure and HLA in healthy donors. Produced via immunoSEQ multiplex PCR; TCRdb's table is partial and in-frame only. This table has 95,000 to 150,000 clones, roughly 94% appearing once. The sample taken for sequencing was PBMCs. These receptors originate from a young woman in good health and CMV-seronegative. Each CDR3 is given with its conserved first and last residue. The size of a clone is reported for some rows only, either as once, few or many, or as a class for expanded clones.

cdr3_length: 14; clone_size: -; j_call: TRBJ2-7; v_call: TRBV19; cdr3_aa: CASSTTGGSYEQYF
cdr3_length: 15; clone_size: -; j_call: TRBJ2-1; v_call: TRBV5-1; cdr3_aa: CASSLVAGVVNEQFF
cdr3_length: 12; clone_size: -; j_call: TRBJ1-2; v_call: TRBV19; cdr3_aa: CATRQGFGGYTF
cdr3_length: 16; clone_size: -; j_call: TRBJ2-3; v_call: TRBV27; cdr3_aa: CASSSTGFYSTDTQYF
cdr3_length: 20; clone_size: -; j_call: TRBJ2-7; v_call: TRBV28; cdr3_aa: CASSSHWTSGRAVRIDEQYF
cdr3_length: 15; clone_size: -; j_call: TRBJ1-1; v_call: TRBV25-1; cdr3_aa: CASRASFSMNTEAFF
cdr3_length: 13; clone_size: -; j_call: TRBJ1-5; v_call: TRBV6-5; cdr3_aa: CASSFLANQPQHF
cdr3_length: 14; clone_size: -; j_call: TRBJ1-2; v_call: TRBV7-6; cdr3_aa: CASSSEAGQYGYTF
cdr3_length: 13; clone_size: -; j_call: TRBJ1-2; v_call: TRBV28; cdr3_aa: CASSPGTGHGYTF
cdr3_length: 19; clone_size: -; j_call: TRBJ2-6; v_call: TRBV7-9; cdr3_aa: CASIHAGTDKSSGANVLTF
cdr3_length: 13; clone_size: -; j_call: TRBJ2-7; v_call: TRBV19; cdr3_aa: CASRGQGGYEQYF
cdr3_length: 16; clone_size: -; j_call: TRBJ2-1; v_call: TRBV27; cdr3_aa: CASSLLAGVSYNEQFF
cdr3_length: 13; clone_size: -; j_call: TRBJ2-1; v_call: TRBV28; cdr3_aa: CASSRQGANEQFF
cdr3_length: 15; clone_size: -; j_call: TRBJ2-3; v_call: TRBV5-4; cdr3_aa: CASSPGGRSTDTQYF
cdr3_length: 12; clone_size: -; j_call: TRBJ1-4; v_call: TRBV30; cdr3_aa: CAWRRGGEKLFF
cdr3_length: 12; clone_size: -; j_call: TRBJ2-7; v_call: TRBV6-1; cdr3_aa: CASRSRGYEQYF
cdr3_length: 16; clone_size: -; j_call: TRBJ2-1; v_call: TRBV5-4; cdr3_aa: CASSRLAGESYNEQFF
cdr3_length: 14; clone_size: -; j_call: TRBJ2-1; v_call: TRBV27; cdr3_aa: CASSFSGSGNEQFF
cdr3_length: 16; clone_size: -; j_call: TRBJ1-5; v_call: TRBV4-1; cdr3_aa: CASSLRSASGDQPQHF
cdr3_length: 15; clone_size: -; j_call: TRBJ1-1; v_call: TRBV5-1; cdr3_aa: CASSFSGQANTEAFF
cdr3_length: 15; clone_size: -; j_call: TRBJ1-3; v_call: TRBV2; cdr3_aa: CASSGTGGLGNTIYF
cdr3_length: 15; clone_size: -; j_call: TRBJ2-5; v_call: TRBV5-1; cdr3_aa: CASSLAGGQGGTQYF
cdr3_length: 13; clone_size: -; j_call: TRBJ2-1; v_call: TRBV28; cdr3_aa: CASSVGHYNEQFF
cdr3_length: 17; clone_size: -; j_call: TRBJ2-1; v_call: TRBV5-6; cdr3_aa: CASSPPVRDLSYNEQFF
cdr3_length: 15; clone_size: -; j_call: TRBJ2-7; v_call: TRBV6-5; cdr3_aa: CASSYSTAGTGEQYF
cdr3_length: 13; clone_size: -; j_call: TRBJ1-1; v_call: TRBV9; cdr3_aa: CASSIERNTEAFF
cdr3_length: 15; clone_size: -; j_call: TRBJ2-1; v_call: TRBV6-5; cdr3_aa: CASSYVRTTYNEQFF
cdr3_length: 15; clone_size: -; j_call: TRBJ1-5; v_call: TRBV15; cdr3_aa: CATSRDRGRTQPQHF
cdr3_length: 17; clone_size: -; j_call: TRBJ2-7; v_call: TRBV5-1; cdr3_aa: CASSLVGGEQPPYEQYF
cdr3_length: 13; clone_size: -; j_call: TRBJ2-1; v_call: TRBV10-3; cdr3_aa: CAIRQGVTNEQFF
cdr3_length: 15; clone_size: -; j_call: TRBJ2-7; v_call: TRBV9; cdr3_aa: CASSPRQGSEYEQYF
cdr3_length: 13; clone_size: -; j_call: TRBJ2-5; v_call: TRBV19; cdr3_aa: CASSIVRQETQYF
cdr3_length: 21; clone_size: -; j_call: TRBJ1-5; v_call: TRBV15; cdr3_aa: CATSPPIAGDSLMRRNQPQHF
cdr3_length: 15; clone_size: -; j_call: TRBJ1-3; v_call: TRBV11-2; cdr3_aa: CASSPWRGSGNTIYF
cdr3_length: 13; clone_size: -; j_call: TRBJ2-5; v_call: TRBV19; cdr3_aa: CASRQGAGETQYF
cdr3_length: 19; clone_size: -; j_call: TRBJ2-3; v_call: TRBV28; cdr3_aa: CASPKAGASGGQSTDTQYF
cdr3_length: 14; clone_size: -; j_call: TRBJ1-1; v_call: TRBV10-1; cdr3_aa: CASSEGTGGSEAFF
cdr3_length: 14; clone_size: -; j_call: TRBJ1-4; v_call: TRBV19; cdr3_aa: CASRSGTGGEKLFF
cdr3_length: 11; clone_size: -; j_call: TRBJ2-5; v_call: TRBV7-3; cdr3_aa: CASSSGGTQYF
cdr3_length: 15; clone_size: -; j_call: TRBJ2-5; v_call: TRBV5-1; cdr3_aa: CASSPGTSGQETQYF
cdr3_length: 14; clone_size: -; j_call: TRBJ2-7; v_call: TRBV10-3; cdr3_aa: CAISGSGISYEQYF
cdr3_length: 16; clone_size: few; j_call: TRBJ2-5; v_call: TRBV28; cdr3_aa: CASRTRTSGGRETQYF
cdr3_length: 14; clone_size: -; j_call: TRBJ1-2; v_call: TRBV6-5; cdr3_aa: CASSSSGQLYGYTF